A selection of T cell receptor beta chains follows, all from one sample in a study of T-cell reconstitution after alpha-beta-depleted transplantation in children. MiXCR, applied by TCRdb to the PCR reads, yields one record per CDR3 protein. The repertoire holds about 350,000 distinct CDR3 sequences, about 14% seen once, with 3.5% to 4.5% in the top ten. This specimen was PBMCs, taken from the stem cell graft. These receptor sequences come from a human donor who donated a stem cell graft to a child with Fanconi anemia. CDR3s include the opening cysteine and the closing phenylalanine or tryptophan. A D gene is named only where the DNA matches it firmly. The size field is filled for only some rows; it gives once, few, many or a size class.

TGTGCCAGCAGCGACCCTAGCGGGGAGGCCGGGGAGCTGTTTTTT,CASSDPSGEAGELFF,-,TRBJ2-2,TRBV6-2/TRBV6-3,TRBD2
TGCAGCTGTGTGAGGGGTTCAGATACGCAGTATTTT,CSCVRGSDTQYF,few,TRBJ2-3,TRBV29-1,-
TGTGCCAGCAGTCGGGGGATGACCCAAGGCGGGGAGCTGTTTTTT,CASSRGMTQGGELFF,-,TRBJ2-2,TRBV6-4,-
TGTGCCAGCAGTTTTTCAGCCGGGCTCGGTAATGGCTACACCTTC,CASSFSAGLGNGYTF,-,TRBJ1-2,TRBV12-3/TRBV12-4,-
TGCGCCAGCAGCCTGCGATGGACAGAAATCAGCTCTGGGGCCAACGTCCTGACTTTC,CASSLRWTEISSGANVLTF,-,TRBJ2-6,TRBV5-1,-
TGTGCCAGCAGTTTTCAGGATTTCGCAGATACGCAGTATTTT,CASSFQDFADTQYF,many,TRBJ2-3,TRBV5-5,-
TGTGCCAGCAGCGTTCGGGGACTAGCGGGGGGCACCTACAATGAGCAGTTCTTC,CASSVRGLAGGTYNEQFF,many,TRBJ2-1,TRBV9,TRBD2
TGTGCCAGCAGCGTAGCCGAGCGGGGGGCTGCCTACGAGCAGTACTTC,CASSVAERGAAYEQYF,-,TRBJ2-7,TRBV9,TRBD2
TGTGCCAGCAGTCAAGGGTCCTACGAGCAGTACTTC,CASSQGSYEQYF,many,TRBJ2-7,TRBV27,-
TGTGCCAGTACCCCCCAGATGGGGCAGAACACTGAAGCTTTCTTT,CASTPQMGQNTEAFF,many,TRBJ1-1,TRBV19,-
TGCAGTGTCGATGCCGGGACCGGCATTCTTTCGGAGTCACCCCTCCACTTT,CSVDAGTGILSESPLHF,-,TRBJ1-6,TRBV20-1,-
TGTGCCAGCAGTTTAATGGCAGTCGGTTCACCCCTCCACTTT,CASSLMAVGSPLHF,many,TRBJ1-6,TRBV12-3/TRBV12-4,-
TGCGCCAGCAGCTTGGAAGGACTAGCTTTCATTCAGTACTTC,CASSLEGLAFIQYF,few,TRBJ2-4,TRBV5-1,TRBD2
TGTGCCAGCAGTGATGAACCCAGGGGGACTGAAGCTTTCTTT,CASSDEPRGTEAFF,-,TRBJ1-1,TRBV25-1,TRBD1
TGTGCCAGCAGCGTAGATGGGGAGGAATGGGACACCATATATTTT,CASSVDGEEWDTIYF,-,TRBJ1-3,TRBV9,-
TGTGCCAGCAGTTCGACCGCTGCCGCTAACTATGGCTACACCTTC,CASSSTAAANYGYTF,-,TRBJ1-2,TRBV6-2/TRBV6-3,-
TGTGCCAGCAGTGAGGCCTTATCGAACACCGGGGAGCTGTTTTTT,CASSEALSNTGELFF,many,TRBJ2-2,TRBV28,-